In its sample, the clone carrying this T cell receptor beta chain was seen a few times. The antigen is not known. This sample is drawn from a study of post-analysis software for immune sequencing data. cDNA libraries for TCR beta contained unique molecular identifiers. MiXCR, applied by TCRdb to the PCR reads, yields one record per CDR3 protein. Counted here are over 700,000 distinct CDR3 sequences, 25% to 30% occurring once; the ten biggest clones make up approximately 0.55%. General study findings and limits: Controls showed lower frequencies than patients for a handful of TRBV segments, and TRBV5-6, TRBV5-1 and TRBV20-1 were among these. Controls significantly exceeded multiple sclerosis patients in normalized Chao1 diversity.

This CDR3 has 12 amino acids. V was trimmed by 4 bases and J by 7 bases, leaving 5 bases between them. Germline V CDR1 and CDR2: MRHNA, SNTAGT. Sequenced sample: blood. The receptor was isolated from a girl aged 5-17 years with multiple sclerosis. The V call is TRBV6-4, the J call TRBJ1-6; no clear D gene. DNA for the CDR3: TGTGCCAGCAGTGCGCTCAATTCACCCCTCCACTTT. Amino acids: CASSALNSPLHF.